This T cell receptor beta chain originates from a study of T-cell reconstitution after alpha-beta-depleted transplantation in children. Per the germline V gene, CDR1 is SGHRS and CDR2 is YFSETQ. The ends were cut back, 4 bases at V and 1 base at J, with 8 bases in the middle. CDR3 size: 14 residues. Unique molecular identifiers were built into the TCRbeta library. MiXCR, applied by TCRdb to the PCR reads, yields one record per CDR3 protein. The repertoire holds 170,000 or so distinct CDR3 sequences, with approximately 6.6% as singletons. This clonotype turned up a few times. Sequencing used PBMCs from the stem cell graft donor, obtained from the stem cell graft. This receptor was identified in a human donor who donated a stem cell graft to a child with Wiskott-Aldrich syndrome. The chain has TRBV5-1 and TRBJ2-2; D is possibly TRBD1 (6 bases). CDR3 bases: TGCGCCAGCAGCCAGACAGGGAACACCGGGGAGCTGTTTTTT. This translates into CASSQTGNTGELFF.